What follows describes a single T cell receptor (beta chain). Specified treatment: about 20 received Ad26.COV2.S at low or high dose, single or two shots; roughly five received placebo; per-sample allocation not given. Collection of samples fell on day 63 after the first vaccine or placebo injection. Per the germline V gene, CDR1 is SGHNT and CDR2 is YYREEE (reference sequence). The CDR3 loop spans 15 amino acids. Trimming cost V 4 bases and J 2 bases, with 15 bases left between them. The data originate from a study of Ad26.COV2.S vaccination and SARS-CoV-2 variants. Measured with immunoSEQ multiplex PCR; TCRdb has only the in-frame clones, and not every one. The sample shows about 400,000 clones, about 88% of them seen only once.

The chain employs TRBV5-4 and TRBJ2-5; D is perhaps TRBD1 (5 bases). This sequence was found in a person aged 18-60 years who received the Ad26.COV2.S COVID-19 vaccine or a placebo. The specimen comprised peripheral blood, sampled in a trial of Ad26.COV2.S vaccine versus placebo. Here the CDR3 DNA reads TGTGCCAGCAGCCAGGACCAGGGCCCTCAAGAGACCCAGTACTTC. Protein: CASSQDQGPQETQYF.